These 19 T cell receptor beta chains were all obtained from the same sample, sequenced in a study of naive and memory T cell subsets. Two oligonucleotides, mixed equimolar, formed the beta constant-region primer covering TRBC1 and TRBC2. The ligated cDNA underwent four PCR rounds using SP2 and nested alpha and beta constant-region primers. A single record per CDR3 protein comes from TCRdb applying MiXCR to the UMI-ligation and nested PCR reads. The sample carries 80,000 to 95,000 distinct CDR3 sequences, over 8.5% recorded once. The sequencing input was naive CD8+ T cells from blood. These receptors were collected from a human donor in good health.

In this sample, this clonotype turned up a few times. Written as DNA, the CDR3 is TGTGCCAGCAGCCCGACAGGGGGGCGCAATCAGCCCCAGCATTTT. It translates to CASSPTGGRNQPQHF. This chain joins TRBV7-3 and TRBJ1-5, with TRBD1 matching 9 bases. CDR3 length: 15 residues. Germline CDR1 SGHTA, CDR2 FQGTGA. With 5 bases clipped from V and 2 bases from J, the junction kept 4 bases outside the gene matches. Full variable domain (rest looked up from reference TRBV7-3 and TRBJ1-5): GAGVSQTPSNKVTEKGKYVELRCDPISGHTALYWYRQSLGQGPEFLIYFQGTGAADDSGLPNDRFFAVRPEGSVSTLKIQRTERGDSAVYLCASSPTGGRNQPQHFGDGTRLSIL.

This clonotype has ten or more counts. The chain carries TRBV7-8 and TRBJ2-1; D is uncertain. Trimming stripped 4 bases from V and 4 bases from J, with 8 bases between. Per germline, CDR1 SGHVS and CDR2 FQNEAQ. The CDR3 runs 13 residues. CDR3 loop: CASSSDIYNEQFF. The CDR3 bases are TGTGCCAGCAGCTCAGACATATACAATGAGCAGTTCTTC.

This clonotype was counted a few times. The CDR3 sequence is CASSGADLAGGKSSYEQYF. CDR3 coding DNA: TGTGCCAGCAGCGGGGCGGATCTAGCGGGAGGGAAGAGCTCCTACGAGCAGTACTTC. This chain links TRBV13 with TRBJ2-7, with TRBD2 matching 12 bases. This CDR3 contains 19 residues. Per germline, CDR1 PRHDT and CDR2 FYEKMQ (reference sequence). The trim removed 5 bases at V and 0 bases at J, leaving 14 bases unmatched.

This clonotype was seen only a few times. The genes are TRBV6-1 and TRBJ1-1; D gene uncertain. This CDR3 is 13 amino acids long. The germline V and J ends were trimmed by 4 bases and 0 bases, with 6 bases remaining between them. Germline CDR1 reads MNHNS; CDR2 reads SASEGT. The CDR3 DNA sequence: TGTGCCAGCAGTGCAACCGTGAACACTGAAGCTTTCTTT. It encodes CASSATVNTEAFF.

The table lists this clonotype with a few counts. This chain connects TRBV7-9 to TRBJ2-3; unclear D gene. The V gene lost 1 base and the J gene lost 6 bases, with 8 bases spanning the gap. CDR3 length equals 13 residues. Per germline, CDR1 SEHNR and CDR2 FQNEAQ (reference sequence). The CDR3 protein is CASSLVSDDTQYF. The CDR3, as DNA: TGTGCCAGCAGCTTAGTATCGGACGATACGCAGTATTTT.

In this sample, this clonotype turned up many times. This chain uses TRBV4-1 with TRBJ2-5, with D possibly matching TRBD1 (6 bases). This CDR3 has 16 residues. Germline loops: CDR1 MGHRA, CDR2 YSYEKL. The V end lost 1 base, the J end lost 4 bases, and 16 bases lay between the germline ends. Here the CDR3 DNA reads TGCGCCAGCAGCCAAGGGACGGTCACAGGGCGAGAGACCCAGTACTTC. It codes for CASSQGTVTGRETQYF.

The chain couples TRBV5-6 to TRBJ2-7; a possible D gene is TRBD1 (6 bases). The V end lost 3 bases, the J end lost 3 bases, and 13 bases lay between the germline ends. CDR1 and CDR2 from the germline V gene are SGHDT and YYEEEE. The CDR3 sequence is 14 residues long. CDR3 residues: CASSSFMTGYEQYF. The DNA of the CDR3 is TGTGCCAGCAGCTCTTTTATGACAGGCTACGAGCAGTACTTC. Based on the CDR3 plus reference TRBV5-6 and TRBJ2-7, the full variable domain is DAGVTQSPTHLIKTRGQQVTLRCSPKSGHDTVSWYQQALGQGPQFIFQYYEEEERQRGNFPDRFSGHQFPNYSSELNVNALLLGDSALYLCASSSFMTGYEQYFGPGTRLTVT.

V and J are TRBV7-9 and TRBJ2-1; the match to TRBD2 covers 8 bases. The J segment lost 4 bases and the V segment lost 1 base, leaving 9 bases of the junction unmatched. From germline, CDR1 is SEHNR and CDR2 FQNEAQ (reference sequence). This CDR3 has 17 residues. CDR3 DNA sequence: TGTGCCAGCAGCTTAGATATGACTAGCGAGAATTACAATGAGCAGTTCTTC. This translates into CASSLDMTSENYNEQFF.

In its sample, this clonotype was seen many times. This rearrangement joins TRBV10-3 to TRBJ2-3; 10 bases line up with TRBD2. J was trimmed by 3 bases and V by 6 bases; bases with no gene match: 3. The length of the CDR3 is 14 residues. The germline V gene has CDR1 ENHRY and CDR2 SYGVKD. In DNA, the CDR3 is TGTGCCATCAGGGGGACTAGCGCGACAGATACGCAGTATTTT. This gives the protein CAIRGTSATDTQYF.

The chain has TRBV20-1 and TRBJ2-7; 9 bases are shared with TRBD1. Germline assignment: CDR1 DFQATT and CDR2 SNEGSKA (reference sequence). This CDR3 is 14 amino acids long. Losses at the gene ends were 5 bases for V and 2 bases for J; bases not matched to a gene: 7. The CDR3 is CSALPGQGPYEQYF. The CDR3 DNA is TGCAGTGCTCTACCGGGACAGGGCCCCTACGAGCAGTACTTC.

V usage is TRBV20-1 and J usage is TRBJ2-7; D not resolved. The CDR3 contains 14 residues. Germline V gene lookup returns CDR1 DFQATT and CDR2 SNEGSKA (reference sequence). The germline V and J ends were trimmed by 0 bases and 2 bases, with 11 bases remaining between them. The CDR3 sequence is CSARDKYVPYEQYF. In DNA form, the CDR3 reads TGCAGTGCTAGAGATAAGTACGTCCCCTACGAGCAGTACTTC.

This clonotype has just a few counts. The chain combines TRBV5-4 with TRBJ2-7; D possibly corresponds to TRBD2 (6 bases). Per germline, CDR1 SGHNT and CDR2 YYREEE (reference sequence). The CDR3 loop spans 13 amino acids. V lost 7 bases to trimming and J lost 0 bases, with 11 bases between them. The CDR3 spells CASGTSFSYEQYF. The DNA for the CDR3 is TGTGCCAGCGGCACTAGCTTCTCCTACGAGCAGTACTTC.

This clonotype showed up just a few times. The chain uses TRBV20-1 and TRBJ1-2, with 8 bases aligning to TRBD1. CDR1 and CDR2 from the germline V gene are DFQATT and SNEGSKA (reference sequence). The CDR3 loop spans 15 amino acids. V shed 3 bases, J shed 5 bases, and the junction held 11 bases outside the gene matches. The CDR3 nucleotides are TGCAGTGCTAGCTTCGGACAGGGAGTTCAGTATGGCTACACCTTC. Encoded protein: CSASFGQGVQYGYTF.

This clonotype has more than one count but fewer than ten. The CDR3 loop is CASSSAGGIDTQYF. CDR3 in DNA: TGCGCCAGCAGCTCAGCGGGAGGGATAGATACGCAGTATTTT. V and J are TRBV5-1 and TRBJ2-3; 10 nucleotides match TRBD2. Per germline, CDR1 SGHRS and CDR2 YFSETQ. V shed 3 bases, J shed 5 bases, and the junction held 3 bases outside the gene matches. The CDR3 is 14 residues long.

This clonotype was recorded at least ten times. The chain links TRBV20-1 to TRBJ2-7, with D unresolved. V was pared by 4 bases and J by 2 bases, with 12 bases between. This CDR3 has 13 residues. Germline V CDR1 and CDR2: DFQATT, SNEGSKA (reference sequence). The CDR3 DNA follows: TGCAGTGCTACCCATCAGGCGACCTACGAGCAGTACTTC. The encoded protein is CSATHQATYEQYF.

At least ten counts were recorded for this clonotype. V is TRBV11-2 and J is TRBJ1-1; D gene uncertain. From germline, CDR1 is SGHAT and CDR2 FQNNGV. The CDR3 is made up of 16 amino acids. The V and J ends lost 2 bases and 7 bases respectively, with 20 bases between them. Here the CDR3 DNA reads TGTGCCAGCAGCTTAAATGGCGAATTCGGACGGCATGAAGCTTTCTTT. Protein product: CASSLNGEFGRHEAFF.

This clonotype was observed a handful of times. This rearrangement joins TRBV29-1 to TRBJ2-7; 11 nucleotides line up with TRBD2. Trimming at V came to 7 bases and at J to 4 bases, leaving 12 bases not matched to a gene. This CDR3 is 15 amino acids long. In germline, CDR1 is SQVTM, CDR2 ANQGSEA. The CDR3 protein is CSADGGGTSGYEQYF. CDR3 sequence (DNA): TGCAGCGCCGACGGGGGAGGGACTAGCGGTTACGAGCAGTACTTC.

This clonotype has only a few counts. V usage is TRBV5-1 and J usage is TRBJ1-1, with a weak D call TRBD1 (5 bases). The CDR3 consists of 16 residues. Germline V gene data show CDR1 as SGHRS and CDR2 as YFSETQ. Trimming removed 0 bases at V and 3 bases at J, with 15 bases between. Here the CDR3 reads CASSLVPRQRDTEAFF. The CDR3 DNA reads TGCGCCAGCAGCTTGGTTCCGAGACAGAGGGACACTGAAGCTTTCTTT.

This clonotype has at least ten counts. The rearrangement links TRBV13 to TRBJ1-2, with D maybe TRBD1 (6 bases). This CDR3 is built from 16 residues. Germline-derived CDR1 and CDR2 are PRHDT and FYEKMQ (reference sequence). V dropped 5 bases and J dropped 1 base, with 17 bases sitting between them. In DNA form, the CDR3 reads TGTGCCAGCAGCAATACCGGGACAAGCTTTAACTATGGCTACACCTTC. Protein sequence: CASSNTGTSFNYGYTF.